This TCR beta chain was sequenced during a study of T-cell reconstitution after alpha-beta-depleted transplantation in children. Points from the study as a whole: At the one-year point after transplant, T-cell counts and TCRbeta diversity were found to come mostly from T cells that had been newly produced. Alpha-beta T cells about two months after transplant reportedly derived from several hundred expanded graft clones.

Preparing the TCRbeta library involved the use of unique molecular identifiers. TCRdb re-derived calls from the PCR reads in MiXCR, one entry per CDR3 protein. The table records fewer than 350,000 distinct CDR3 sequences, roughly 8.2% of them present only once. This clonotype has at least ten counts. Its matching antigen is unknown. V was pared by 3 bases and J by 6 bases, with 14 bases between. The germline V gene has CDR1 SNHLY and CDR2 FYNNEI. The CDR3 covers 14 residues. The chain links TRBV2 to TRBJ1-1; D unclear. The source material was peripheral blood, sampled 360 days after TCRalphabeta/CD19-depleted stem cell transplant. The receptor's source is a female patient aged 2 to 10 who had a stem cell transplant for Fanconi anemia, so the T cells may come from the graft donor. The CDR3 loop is CASSDTPESPEAFF. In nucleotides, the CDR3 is TGTGCCAGCAGTGACACACCCGAATCCCCTGAAGCTTTCTTT.